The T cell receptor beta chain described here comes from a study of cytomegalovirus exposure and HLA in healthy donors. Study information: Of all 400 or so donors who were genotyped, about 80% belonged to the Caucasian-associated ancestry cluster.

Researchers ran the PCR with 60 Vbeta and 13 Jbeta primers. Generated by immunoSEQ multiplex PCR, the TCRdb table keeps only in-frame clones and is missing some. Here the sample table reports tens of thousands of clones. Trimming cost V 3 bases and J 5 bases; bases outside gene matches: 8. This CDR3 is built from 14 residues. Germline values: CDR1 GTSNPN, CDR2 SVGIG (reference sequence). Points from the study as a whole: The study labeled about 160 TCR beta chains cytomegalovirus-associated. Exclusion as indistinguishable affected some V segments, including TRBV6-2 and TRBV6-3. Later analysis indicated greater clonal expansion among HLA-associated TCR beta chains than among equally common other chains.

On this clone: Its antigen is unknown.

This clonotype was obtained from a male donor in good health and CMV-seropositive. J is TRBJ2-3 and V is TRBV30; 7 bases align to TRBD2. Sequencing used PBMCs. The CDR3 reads CAWRVAGDLDTQYF. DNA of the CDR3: TGTGCCTGGAGGGTGGCGGGGGATCTAGATACGCAGTATTTT.